These 2 T cell receptor beta chains were sequenced from one sample in a study of PD-1 blockade in classical Hodgkin lymphoma. The method was immunoSEQ multiplex PCR; TCRdb's version includes in-frame clones alone and lacks a portion of them. This sample carries some 10,000 clones, around three quarters of them seen once, and the ten largest clones take roughly 4%. There was relapse after autologous stem cell transplantation in every patient, and there was variation in brentuximab vedotin exposure. Magnetic negative selection was used to purify CD4+ T cells from thawed PBMCs. The sample in question was CD4+ T cells from blood, obtained at baseline. The source of these receptors is a human donor with classical Hodgkin lymphoma.

This clone was picked up one time. This chain joins TRBV4-1 and TRBJ2-3; 7 bases fit TRBD2. CDR1 is MGHRA and CDR2 is YSYEKL in the germline V gene. Losses at the gene ends were 1 base for V and 9 bases for J; bases not matched to a gene: 7. CDR3 size: 14 residues. The CDR3 here is CASSQVGREQTQYF. The CDR3 DNA follows: TGCGCCAGCAGCCAAGTAGGGCGGGAGCAGACGCAGTATTTT.

The chain is built from TRBV5-8 and TRBJ1-5; the D gene is possibly TRBD1 (6 bases). This CDR3 spans 15 amino acids. Trimming shortened V by 2 bases and J by 4 bases, and 13 bases separated the two germline ends. The germline V gene encodes CDR1 SGHTS and CDR2 YDEGEE. The chain's CDR3 is CASSFTGNLNQPQHF. The DNA of the CDR3 is TGTGCCAGCAGCTTCACAGGGAACCTAAATCAGCCCCAGCATTTT. The whole variable domain, remainder taken from reference TRBV5-8 and TRBJ1-5, is EAGVTQSPTHLIKTRGQQATLRCSPISGHTSVYWYQQALGLGLQFLLWYDEGEERNRGNFPPRFSGRQFPNYSSELNVNALELEDSALYLCASSFTGNLNQPQHFGDGTRLSIL.